The T cell receptor (beta chain) under discussion was sequenced for a study of blood T cell repertoires in COVID-19. Study at large: The cDNA or gDNA used as material had been derived from T cells, B-cell-depleted T cells, or PBMCs.

Germline V gene lookup returns CDR1 SQVTM and CDR2 ANQGSEA. The CDR3 covers 13 residues. Trimming left V 7 bases short and J 4 bases short, with 16 bases between. Methods used by the authors: Counts of nucleated cells, estimated from reference gene primer amplification, were obtained. TCRdb's table, derived via immunoSEQ multiplex PCR, lists solely in-frame clones and lacks some. Clone size and the V and J calls come from that table; the DNA yielded D and trimming. The sample has about 130,000 clones, over 75% seen once; the top ten hold about 6.2%. The receptor's source is an elderly man with active or convalescent COVID-19. What was sequenced was peripheral blood. The chain is built from TRBV29-1 and TRBJ1-1, with D perhaps matching TRBD1 (5 bases). This CDR3 is CSAKQVPGTEAFF. CDR3 nucleotides: TGCAGCGCCAAACAGGTCCCGGGCACTGAAGCTTTCTTT.